The clone carrying this TCR beta chain was counted at least ten times. Its specificity is unknown. Specified time point: technical triplicate 1. The starting material, 2 million PBMCs stored at -80 C, gave rise to the unsorted libraries. The data are from a study of neurological immune-mediated disorders. Study-wide results and limits: Patients with HTLV-1-associated myelopathy showed the most TCR clonal expansion. Those with multiple sclerosis showed the least, falling below healthy controls. The absence of shared CDR3 amino acid sequences among expanded clones across subjects suggests private repertoires in all groups.

The cDNA came from 5'RACE with 10-nucleotide random UMIs. MiXCR, run by TCRdb on the 5' RACE reads, gives a single entry per CDR3 protein. This table has about 38,000 distinct CDR3 sequences, roughly 11% appearing once. Germline V lookup: CDR1 MGHDK, CDR2 SYGVNS. Trimming cost V 5 bases and J 15 bases; bases outside gene matches: 20. The CDR3 length is 18 residues. Sequencing used PBMCs. The sequence was obtained from a man aged 60 to 69 with HTLV-1-associated myelopathy (HAM/TSP). V and J are TRBV25-1 and TRBJ2-1; 15 bases fit TRBD2. The CDR3 is CASSPRGRQRTSGRAPFF. CDR3 nucleotides: TGTGCCAGCAGTCCACGAGGACGCCAGAGGACTAGCGGGAGGGCCCCGTTCTTC.